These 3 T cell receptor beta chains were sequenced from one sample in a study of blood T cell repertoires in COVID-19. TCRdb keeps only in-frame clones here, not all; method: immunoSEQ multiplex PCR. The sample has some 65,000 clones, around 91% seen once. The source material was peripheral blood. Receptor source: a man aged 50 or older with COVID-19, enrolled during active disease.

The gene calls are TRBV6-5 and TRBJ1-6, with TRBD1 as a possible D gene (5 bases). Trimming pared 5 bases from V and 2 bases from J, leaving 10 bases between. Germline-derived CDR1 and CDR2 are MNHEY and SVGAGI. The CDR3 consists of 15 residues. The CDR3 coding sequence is TGTGCCAGCAGTCCAGGGTCGACCTATAATTCACCCCTCCACTTT. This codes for CASSPGSTYNSPLHF.

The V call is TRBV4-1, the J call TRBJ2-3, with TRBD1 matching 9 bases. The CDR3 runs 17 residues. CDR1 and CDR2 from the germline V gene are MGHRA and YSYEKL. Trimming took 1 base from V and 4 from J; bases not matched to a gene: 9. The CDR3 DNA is TGCGCCAGCAGCCAAGCAGGATACAGGGGGCGCCCAGATACGCAGTATTTT. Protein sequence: CASSQAGYRGRPDTQYF.

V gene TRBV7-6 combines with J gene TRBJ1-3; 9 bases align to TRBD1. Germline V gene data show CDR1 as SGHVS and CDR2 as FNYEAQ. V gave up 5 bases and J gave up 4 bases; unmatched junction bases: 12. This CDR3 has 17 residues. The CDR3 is CASSGTYRGRFGNTIYF. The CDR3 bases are TGTGCCAGCAGCGGCACCTACAGGGGGCGTTTCGGAAACACCATATATTTT.